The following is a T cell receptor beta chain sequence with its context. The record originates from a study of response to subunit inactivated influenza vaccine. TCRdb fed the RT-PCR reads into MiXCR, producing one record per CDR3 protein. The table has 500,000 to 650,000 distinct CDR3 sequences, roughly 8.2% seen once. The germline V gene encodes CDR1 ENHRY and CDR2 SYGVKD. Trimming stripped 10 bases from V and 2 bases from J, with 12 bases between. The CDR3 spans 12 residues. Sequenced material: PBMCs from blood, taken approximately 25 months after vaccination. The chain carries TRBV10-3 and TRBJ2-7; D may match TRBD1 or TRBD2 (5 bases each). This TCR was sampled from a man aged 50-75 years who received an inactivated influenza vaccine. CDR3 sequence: CATSGQAYEQYF. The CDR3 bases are TGTGCCACCTCGGGGCAAGCCTACGAGCAGTACTTC.